The 22 T cell receptor beta chains in this list originate from one sample, sequenced in a study of shared clonotypes between healthy human individuals. Some clones are missing from TCRdb's copy, which holds only in-frame ones; the method was immunoSEQ multiplex PCR. The sample records some 2.3 million clones, 85% to 95% being singletons. Sequenced input: naive CD4+ T cells from PBMCs. Subset defined: CD45RA+ positively selected. Receptors were obtained from a man aged 18-30 years in good health. Some clones in this sample may be carry-over from other donors' samples.

This clone was seen a single time. J is TRBJ2-7 and V is TRBV29-1, with D perhaps matching TRBD2 (6 bases). The germline V gene has CDR1 SQVTM and CDR2 ANQGSEA. V was clipped by 4 bases and J by 3 bases, with 10 bases between them. The CDR3 has 12 amino acids. In DNA form, the CDR3 reads TGCAGCGTTGTGGGGGGAGTCTACGAGCAGTACTTC. Its protein product is CSVVGGVYEQYF.

The rearrangement links TRBV7-3 to TRBJ2-1; a possible D gene is TRBD2 (6 bases). The CDR3 length is 15 residues. The V gene lost 2 bases and the J gene lost 2 bases, with 10 bases spanning the gap. CDR1 and CDR2 (germline): SGHTA, FQGTGA. The CDR3 protein is CASSLGGNTYNEQFF. As DNA, the CDR3 is TGTGCCAGCAGCTTAGGCGGGAATACCTACAATGAGCAGTTCTTC.

This sequence joins TRBV28 and TRBJ2-1, with D unclear. From germline, CDR1 is MDHEN and CDR2 SYDVKM. The CDR3 extends over 14 amino acids. Trimming took 3 bases from V and 7 from J, leaving 13 bases between them. CDR3 region: CASSLIGRENEQFF. The DNA for the CDR3 is TGTGCCAGCAGTTTGATAGGGCGCGAGAATGAGCAGTTCTTC.

The chain recombines TRBV5-6 with TRBJ1-1; D ambiguous. Between the trimmed V and J ends, which lost 1 base and 0 bases, there was a span of 16 bases. This CDR3 has 17 residues. Germline assignment: CDR1 SGHDT and CDR2 YYEEEE. For the CDR3, the DNA is TGTGCCAGCAGCTTGTTGGCAGAGCGATTAATGAACACTGAAGCTTTCTTT. It is translated as CASSLLAERLMNTEAFF.

V and J are TRBV5-4 and TRBJ1-4; the D is unclear. The V gene lost 4 bases and the J gene lost 2 bases, with 15 bases spanning the gap. The CDR3 is made up of 16 amino acids. The germline CDR1 and CDR2 sequences are SGHNT and YYREEE (reference sequence). CDR3: CASSPRGGQTNEKLFF. In DNA, the CDR3 is TGTGCCAGCAGCCCCCGTGGCGGGCAGACTAATGAAAAACTGTTTTTT.

As concerns this clone: In the same sample, other DNA sequences code for this CDR3. This sequence joins TRBV29-1 and TRBJ1-4; 7 positions agree with TRBD1. Trimming took 2 bases from V and 8 from J; bases not matched to a gene: 2. This CDR3 has 12 residues. Germline V lookup: CDR1 SQVTM, CDR2 ANQGSEA. This CDR3 reads CSVEQGDEKLFF. The CDR3 DNA reads as TGCAGCGTTGAACAGGGGGACGAAAAACTGTTTTTT.

The chain recombines TRBV11-2 with TRBJ2-2; 10 nucleotides agree with TRBD1. The V gene's germline CDR1 is SGHAT and CDR2 FQNNGV. The CDR3 totals 16 residues. With V trimmed by 1 base and J by 6 bases, 5 bases remained unmatched. The CDR3 coding sequence is TGTGCCAGCAGCTTAGGCGGGACAGGGGCCGCCGGGGAGCTGTTTTTT. It yields the protein CASSLGGTGAAGELFF.

This sequence joins TRBV28 and TRBJ2-7, with 9 bases fitting TRBD1. Trimming at V came to 6 bases and at J to 4 bases, leaving 10 bases not matched to a gene. Looked up from germline, CDR1 is MDHEN and CDR2 is SYDVKM. The CDR3 extends over 15 amino acids. CDR3 amino acids: CASRETGTGKYEQYF. CDR3 nucleotide sequence: TGTGCCAGCAGAGAAACCGGGACAGGGAAATACGAGCAGTACTTC.

The V call is TRBV7-2, the J call TRBJ2-1; D perhaps matches TRBD2 (7 bases). Trimming pared 5 bases from V and 7 bases from J, leaving 15 bases between. The CDR3 runs to 14 residues. The germline gives CDR1 SGHTA, CDR2 FQGNSA. CDR3: CASSPRGGPNEQFF. The CDR3 nucleotides are TGTGCCAGCAGCCCTAGGGGGGGACCGAATGAGCAGTTCTTC.

The chain employs TRBV5-1 and TRBJ2-3, with D possibly matching TRBD1 (6 bases). This CDR3 comprises 15 residues. The V end lost 2 bases, the J end lost 0 bases, and 10 bases lay between the germline ends. CDR1 is SGHRS and CDR2 is YFSETQ in the germline V gene. CDR3 DNA sequence: TGCGCCAGCAGCTTAATAGGACAGAGCACAGATACGCAGTATTTT. Translated, it gives CASSLIGQSTDTQYF.

This clone has a single count. This sequence joins TRBV9 and TRBJ2-3; 7 bases line up with TRBD2. The CDR3 length is 14 residues. Germline CDR1 SGDLS, CDR2 YYNGEE. V lost 3 bases and J lost 2; bases outside the gene matches: 3. The CDR3 DNA reads as TGTGCCAGCAGCGGTAGCGGGCTCACAGATACGCAGTATTTT. Its translation: CASSGSGLTDTQYF.

This clone was observed a few times. The chain combines TRBV30 with TRBJ1-3; D ambiguous. The CDR3 has 13 amino acids. The V end was cut by 2 bases, the J end by 4 bases, with 9 bases between. Germline CDR1 and CDR2: GTSNPN and SVGIG (reference sequence). The CDR3: CAWSLGMGNTIYF. Here the CDR3 DNA reads TGTGCCTGGAGTTTAGGGATGGGAAACACCATATATTTT.

This clone occurred once. This chain uses TRBV25-1 with TRBJ1-4; 9 bases agree with TRBD1. This CDR3 contains 16 residues. The V segment lost 6 bases and the J segment 3 bases; nucleotides outside the gene matches: 8. Germline CDR1 MGHDK, CDR2 SYGVNS. Written as DNA, the CDR3 is TGTGCCAGCAGCGGGGGGACAGGGAGATCTAATGAAAAACTGTTTTTT. It is translated as CASSGGTGRSNEKLFF.

Note on this clone: Germline is not matched at one junction end, which may reflect a read error. The CDR3 loop is CTSRASGSSEQYF. CDR3 in DNA: TGTACCAGTAGAGCTAGCGGGAGCTCCGAGCAGTACTTC. V and J are TRBV27 and TRBJ2-7; 10 nucleotides match TRBD2. The CDR3 totals 13 residues. Germline CDR1 is MNHEY and CDR2 is SMNVEV (reference sequence).

The chain links TRBV18 to TRBJ1-1, with TRBD1 as a possible D gene (6 bases). The length of the CDR3 is 15 residues. Trimming shortened V by 5 bases and J by 0 bases, and 13 bases separated the two germline ends. The germline CDR1 and CDR2 sequences are KGHSH and LQKENI. The CDR3 region has the DNA TGTGCCAGCTCAGGATCGGGACACCTGAACACTGAAGCTTTCTTT. Protein sequence: CASSGSGHLNTEAFF. Full variable domain (rest looked up from reference TRBV18 and TRBJ1-1): NAGVMQNPRHLVRRRGQEARLRCSPMKGHSHVYWYRQLPEEGLKFMVYLQKENIIDESGMPKERFSAEFPKEGPSILRIQQVVRGDSAAYFCASSGSGHLNTEAFFGQGTRLTVV.

The CDR3 DNA reads TGTGCCACCAGCAGAGTGACTCTAGAATCTCAGCAGTACTTC. Translated: CATSRVTLESQQYF. The chain recombines TRBV15 with TRBJ2-7, with unresolved D. The germline V and J ends were trimmed by 1 base and 8 bases, with 15 bases remaining between them. Germline assignment: CDR1 LNHNV and CDR2 YYDKDF (reference sequence). The CDR3 has 14 residues.

This chain connects TRBV18 to TRBJ2-5, with a weak D call TRBD2 (5 bases). The CDR3 is made up of 14 amino acids. Trimming left V 3 bases short and J 4 bases short, with 12 bases between. Germline V lookup: CDR1 KGHSH, CDR2 LQKENI. The CDR3 spells CASSPLEDRETQYF. The CDR3 nucleotides read TGTGCCAGCTCACCGCTGGAGGATCGAGAGACCCAGTACTTC. Combining the CDR3 with reference TRBV18 and TRBJ2-5 gives the whole variable domain NAGVMQNPRHLVRRRGQEARLRCSPMKGHSHVYWYRQLPEEGLKFMVYLQKENIIDESGMPKERFSAEFPKEGPSILRIQQVVRGDSAAYFCASSPLEDRETQYFGPGTRLLVL.

This chain joins TRBV5-1 and TRBJ1-1; D remains unclear. V was clipped by 0 bases and J by 4 bases, with 10 bases between them. Per the germline V gene, CDR1 is SGHRS and CDR2 is YFSETQ. This CDR3 has 14 amino acids. CDR3 sequence (DNA): TGCGCCAGCAGCTTGGGGGAGCCAGGCACTGAAGCTTTCTTT. It encodes CASSLGEPGTEAFF.

The chain uses TRBV5-6 and TRBJ1-2; no clear D. Deletions cut 3 bases from V and 4 bases from J, with 16 bases between. Germline CDR1 reads SGHDT; CDR2 reads YYEEEE. This CDR3 spans 15 amino acids. The CDR3 loop reads CASSSRGDLGYGYTF. The CDR3, as DNA: TGTGCCAGCAGCTCGCGCGGGGATTTGGGCTATGGCTACACCTTC.

The genes are TRBV11-2 and TRBJ2-7, with a possible D match to TRBD1 (5 bases). The CDR3 is made up of 13 amino acids. Germline V gene sequence: CDR1 SGHAT, CDR2 FQNNGV. Trimming cost V 8 bases and J 3 bases, with 14 bases left between them. The CDR3 is CASQERGIYEQYF. The CDR3, as DNA: TGTGCCAGCCAGGAAAGGGGAATCTACGAGCAGTACTTC.

The chain employs TRBV27 and TRBJ2-7; weak D call: TRBD2 (6 bases). Germline assignment: CDR1 MNHEY and CDR2 SMNVEV (reference sequence). This CDR3 is built from 17 residues. V was cut by 3 bases and J by 0 bases, with 18 bases left in between. This chain's CDR3 is CASSFSLVGGSSYEQYF. CDR3 in DNA: TGTGCCAGCAGTTTTTCTCTCGTTGGGGGGAGCTCCTACGAGCAGTACTTC.

The CDR3 sequence is CASSEYNIARGGEQFF. The CDR3 nucleotides are TGTGCCAGCAGTGAATACAACATCGCCCGTGGGGGTGAGCAGTTCTTC. The rearrangement joins TRBV6-1 to TRBJ2-1; D is tentatively TRBD1 or TRBD2 (5 bases each). CDR1 is MNHNS, CDR2 SASEGT, per germline. V lost 2 bases, J lost 9 bases, and 20 bases lay in between. The CDR3 is made up of 16 amino acids.